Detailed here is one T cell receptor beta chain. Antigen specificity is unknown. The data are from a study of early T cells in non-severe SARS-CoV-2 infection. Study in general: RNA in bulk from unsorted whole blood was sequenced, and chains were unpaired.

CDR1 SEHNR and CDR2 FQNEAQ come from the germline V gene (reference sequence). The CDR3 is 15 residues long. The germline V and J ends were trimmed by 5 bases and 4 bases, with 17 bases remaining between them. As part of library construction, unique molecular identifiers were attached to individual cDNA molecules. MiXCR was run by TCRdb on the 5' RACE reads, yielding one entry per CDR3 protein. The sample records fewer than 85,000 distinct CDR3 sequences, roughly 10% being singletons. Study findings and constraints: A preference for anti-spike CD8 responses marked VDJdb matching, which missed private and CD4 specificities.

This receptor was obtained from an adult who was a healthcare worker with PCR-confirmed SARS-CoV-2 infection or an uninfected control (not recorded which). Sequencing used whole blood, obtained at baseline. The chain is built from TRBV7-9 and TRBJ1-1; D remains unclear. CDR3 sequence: CASSLDTNRGTEAFF. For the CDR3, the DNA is TGTGCCAGCAGCCTCGACACAAACCGAGGCACTGAAGCTTTCTTT.